The 26 T cell receptor beta chains listed next were all sequenced from one sample in a study of CD8+ T cells in alopecia areata. TCR sequencing used cDNA made by reverse transcription of extracted RNA. Clones were read by immunoSEQ multiplex PCR, and TCRdb kept only the in-frame ones, dropping some. The table includes 250,000 to 300,000 clones, more than 45% detected once. As for treatment: oral pan-JAK inhibitor, 5-10 mg twice daily. Here the sequenced sample was CD4+ T cells sorted from blood, taken at week 24, from a patient treated with tofacitinib. These TCRs come from a human donor with alopecia areata.

The rearrangement uses TRBV28 and TRBJ2-7; D remains unclear. The germline CDR1 and CDR2 sequences are MDHEN and SYDVKM. V was shortened by 2 bases and J by 5 bases, with 13 bases between the two germline ends. This CDR3 spans 14 amino acids. The DNA of the CDR3 is TGTGCCAGCAGTTTAAGTCCCGAGACCCACGAGCAGTACTTC. Its protein is CASSLSPETHEQYF.

The V and J genes are TRBV5-1 and TRBJ2-5, with 8 positions matching TRBD1. Per the germline V gene, CDR1 is SGHRS and CDR2 is YFSETQ. V lost 4 bases, J lost 2 bases, and 7 bases stayed unmatched. The CDR3 runs to 15 residues. In nucleotides, the CDR3 is TGCGCCAGCAGCCAAACGGACAGGGCTCAAGAGACCCAGTACTTC. Protein product: CASSQTDRAQETQYF.

Worth noting for this clone: The germline gene is not matched at one end of the junction; a read error may be the cause. The CDR3 sequence: CAWSDSGGIIRNRPQHF. The CDR3 DNA reads TGTGCCTGGAGTGACTCAGGGGGCATAATTCGTAATCGGCCCCAGCATTTT. The chain recombines TRBV30 with TRBJ1-5, with TRBD1 matching 8 bases. In germline, CDR1 is GTSNPN, CDR2 SVGIG (reference sequence). The CDR3 is made up of 17 amino acids. The full variable domain, with the rest looked up from reference TRBV30 and TRBJ1-5, is SQTIHQWPATLVQPVGSPLSLECTVEGTSNPNLYWYRQAAGRGLQLLFYSVGIGQISSEVPQNLSASRPQDRQFILSSKKLLLSDSGFYLCAWSDSGGIIRNRPQHFGDGTRLSIL.

This clone was seen a single time. This chain uses TRBV30 with TRBJ1-4; the D is unclear. The CDR3 is 12 residues long. Germline V gene lookup returns CDR1 GTSNPN and CDR2 SVGIG (reference sequence). Trimming left V 5 bases short and J 8 bases short, with 12 bases between. Here the CDR3 reads CAWSPSGEKLFF. For the CDR3, the DNA is TGTGCCTGGTCCCCCTCGGGGGAAAAACTGTTTTTT.

This clone was seen only a few times. The chain uses TRBV28 and TRBJ1-2; D call uncertain. CDR1 and CDR2 (germline): MDHEN, SYDVKM. This CDR3 contains 16 residues. V shed 6 bases and J shed 5 bases, with 22 bases lying between them. The CDR3 nucleotides are TGTGCCAGCAGCGGAGGACTCAGCGCTGGCTATTATGGCTACACCTTC. The encoded protein is CASSGGLSAGYYGYTF.

This chain uses TRBV6-1 with TRBJ2-1, with 9 bases lining up with TRBD2. J was trimmed by 9 bases and V by 2 bases; bases with no gene match: 5. This CDR3 spans 14 amino acids. The germline CDR1 and CDR2 sequences are MNHNS and SASEGT. The CDR3 DNA follows: TGTGCCAGCAGTGAAAGGCTAGCGGGGTTTGAGCAGTTCTTC. Translated, it gives CASSERLAGFEQFF.

This clone was seen just once. The chain combines TRBV6-5 with TRBJ2-7, with 9 bases matching TRBD1. V shed 6 bases and J 4 bases; nucleotides not matched to a gene: 4. The CDR3 length is 13 residues. CDR1 and CDR2 from the germline V gene are MNHEY and SVGAGI. The CDR3 reads CASRGTGTYEQYF. The CDR3 nucleotides are TGTGCCAGCAGAGGGACAGGGACTTACGAGCAGTACTTC.

This clone showed up just a few times. CDR3 loop: CASSEAVSGSGNTIYF. The CDR3 DNA sequence: TGTGCCAGCAGTGAAGCGGTTTCAGGCTCTGGAAACACCATATATTTT. This chain links TRBV6-1 with TRBJ1-3; D unresolved. The germline V gene has CDR1 MNHNS and CDR2 SASEGT. There are 16 residues in the CDR3. V was cut by 0 bases and J by 0 bases, with 9 bases left in between.

The V gene is TRBV7-2, the J gene TRBJ2-2; maybe TRBD2 (5 bases). Between the trimmed V and J ends, which lost 3 bases and 2 bases, there was a span of 10 bases. Germline CDR1 reads SGHTA; CDR2 reads FQGNSA. The CDR3 is 15 residues long. CDR3 DNA: TGTGCCAGCAGCTTCCAGAGACTAAACACCGGGGAGCTGTTTTTT. This encodes CASSFQRLNTGELFF.

The chain uses TRBV5-4 and TRBJ2-3, with D unresolved. Germline V gene sequence: CDR1 SGHNT, CDR2 YYREEE (reference sequence). This CDR3 has 12 amino acids. The V and J ends lost 4 bases and 6 bases respectively, with 9 bases between them. CDR3: CASSVYLDTQYF. The DNA for the CDR3 is TGTGCCAGCAGCGTATACTTGGATACGCAGTATTTT.

This clone came up a few times. This sequence joins TRBV30 and TRBJ1-2; D gene ambiguous. CDR1 is GTSNPN, CDR2 SVGIG, per germline (reference sequence). The CDR3 is 14 amino acids. Trimming shortened V by 0 bases and J by 4 bases, and 12 bases separated the two germline ends. The CDR3 sequence: CAWSVSLASYGYTF. CDR3 nucleotides: TGTGCCTGGAGTGTATCCCTTGCCAGCTATGGCTACACCTTC. Looking up the rest from reference TRBV30 and TRBJ1-2 gives the full variable domain: SQTIHQWPATLVQPVGSPLSLECTVEGTSNPNLYWYRQAAGRGLQLLFYSVGIGQISSEVPQNLSASRPQDRQFILSSKKLLLSDSGFYLCAWSVSLASYGYTFGSGTRLTVV.

V is TRBV5-1 and J is TRBJ1-1; unclear D gene. V lost 0 bases and J 6 bases, leaving 12 bases between the germline ends. From germline, CDR1 is SGHRS and CDR2 YFSETQ. The CDR3 totals 14 residues. The CDR3 nucleotides read TGCGCCAGCAGCTTGGTTCTTGACGGAGCTGAAGCTTTCTTT. Translating it yields CASSLVLDGAEAFF.

This clone was detected only once. The chain joins TRBV27 to TRBJ1-5; no reliable D call. The CDR3 runs 13 residues. V lost 7 bases and J lost 4, with 11 bases in between. Germline V CDR1 and CDR2: MNHEY, SMNVEV (reference sequence). The CDR3 here is CASKQRGNQPQHF. CDR3 in DNA: TGTGCCAGCAAACAGAGAGGGAATCAGCCCCAGCATTTT.

This clone occurred a few times. The genes are TRBV7-9 and TRBJ1-4; 10 bases match TRBD1. The CDR3 totals 15 residues. Germline loops: CDR1 SEHNR, CDR2 FQNEAQ (reference sequence). V gave up 5 bases and J gave up 8 bases; unmatched junction bases: 8. The CDR3 DNA sequence: TGTGCCAGCAGCCCGACAGGGGGCGGGTACGAAAAACTGTTTTTT. Its protein is CASSPTGGGYEKLFF.

V is TRBV6-5 and J is TRBJ2-7, with 13 bases matching TRBD2. The germline V gene has CDR1 MNHEY and CDR2 SVGAGI. Unmatched junction bases numbered 1, after V lost 0 bases and J lost 2 bases. The CDR3 is 16 residues long. The CDR3 is CASSYSGLAGAYEQYF. In DNA form, the CDR3 reads TGTGCCAGCAGTTACTCAGGACTAGCGGGGGCCTACGAGCAGTACTTC.

This clone was counted between two and nine times. The rearrangement uses TRBV21-1 and TRBJ1-5; the DNA was not used to check the table's D call, TRBD1. TRBV21-1 is tagged as a pseudogene. The CDR3 totals 12 residues. The CDR3 region has the DNA TGTGCCAGCACAGTTTGCAATCAGCCCCAGCATTTT. Translated: CASTVCNQPQHF.

J is TRBJ2-7 and V is TRBV28, with D possibly TRBD1 on 6 matching bases. V shed 7 bases and J shed 1 base, with 20 bases lying between them. Germline lookup yields CDR1 MDHEN and CDR2 SYDVKM. The CDR3 consists of 16 residues. The DNA of the CDR3 is TGTGCCAGCAACCCAAGATTTACAGGGAGATCCTACGAGCAGTACTTC. Translating gives CASNPRFTGRSYEQYF.

This chain links TRBV5-6 with TRBJ2-7; no clear D gene. V dropped 2 bases and J dropped 3 bases, with 12 bases sitting between them. The germline V gene encodes CDR1 SGHDT and CDR2 YYEEEE. The CDR3 consists of 14 residues. The CDR3 sequence is CASSLAGPIYEQYF. DNA for the CDR3: TGTGCCAGCAGCTTAGCTGGACCGATCTACGAGCAGTACTTC.

This clone occurred a few times. The chain links TRBV7-9 to TRBJ2-5; 7 nucleotides align to TRBD2. The CDR3 covers 16 residues. Germline assignment: CDR1 SEHNR and CDR2 FQNEAQ (reference sequence). Trimming removed 5 bases from V and 2 bases from J; junction bases left unmatched: 11. The CDR3 spells CASSPQSGAPQETQYF. Here the CDR3 DNA reads TGTGCCAGCAGCCCACAAAGCGGGGCGCCACAAGAGACCCAGTACTTC.

The rearrangement joins TRBV19 to TRBJ1-5, with D tentatively TRBD1 (5 bases). The germline gives CDR1 LNHDA, CDR2 SQIVND (reference sequence). The V end lost 6 bases, the J end lost 1 base, and 16 bases lay between the germline ends. This CDR3 is built from 16 residues. The CDR3 DNA reads TGTGCCAGTAGGACAGCGACAGTAACGAGCAATCAGCCCCAGCATTTT. Its protein product is CASRTATVTSNQPQHF.

The CDR3 sequence is CSAIGQLASTDTQYF. The CDR3 DNA reads as TGCAGCGCAATAGGACAGCTCGCTAGCACAGATACGCAGTATTTT. This chain joins TRBV29-1 and TRBJ2-3; D may be TRBD1 (6 bases). Trimming removed 7 bases at V and 0 bases at J, with 17 bases between. The CDR3 sequence is 15 residues long. Germline CDR1 reads SQVTM; CDR2 reads ANQGSEA.

This chain joins TRBV18 and TRBJ1-1; 7 bases align to TRBD1. Trimming cost V 8 bases and J 3 bases; bases outside gene matches: 6. CDR1 and CDR2 (germline): KGHSH, LQKENI. The CDR3 spans 13 residues. DNA for the CDR3: TGTGCCAGCAAGGGGACAGTGGACACTGAAGCTTTCTTT. Its protein is CASKGTVDTEAFF.

Only a few counts were recorded for this clone. The chain uses TRBV19 and TRBJ1-1, with a weak D call TRBD1 (6 bases). This CDR3 region has 17 residues. V lost 1 base and J 0 bases, leaving 15 bases between the germline ends. Germline CDR1 reads LNHDA; CDR2 reads SQIVND (reference sequence). The CDR3 DNA follows: TGTGCCAGTAGTATAGCAGGGCGAGGGGGAATGAACACTGAAGCTTTCTTT. Translated: CASSIAGRGGMNTEAFF.

This clone was detected a few times. This sequence joins TRBV30 and TRBJ2-3; 10 bases match TRBD2. Germline CDR1 is GTSNPN and CDR2 is SVGIG (reference sequence). Trimming removed 8 bases from V and 3 bases from J; junction bases left unmatched: 5. The CDR3 is 13 residues long. The CDR3 loop reads CARRLAGTDTQYF. CDR3 DNA sequence: TGTGCCAGAAGACTAGCGGGTACAGATACGCAGTATTTT. Full variable domain (rest looked up from reference TRBV30 and TRBJ2-3): SQTIHQWPATLVQPVGSPLSLECTVEGTSNPNLYWYRQAAGRGLQLLFYSVGIGQISSEVPQNLSASRPQDRQFILSSKKLLLSDSGFYLCARRLAGTDTQYFGPGTRLTVL.

In this sample, this clone turned up a few times. The chain recombines TRBV30 with TRBJ1-5, with D perhaps matching TRBD1 (6 bases). V was cut by 3 bases and J by 1 base, with 13 bases left in between. Germline loops: CDR1 GTSNPN, CDR2 SVGIG (reference sequence). This CDR3 spans 15 amino acids. The CDR3 DNA sequence: TGTGCCTGGAGCGCGACAGGAAGAAGCAATCAGCCCCAGCATTTT. It is translated as CAWSATGRSNQPQHF.

This clone appeared a few times. The J gene is TRBJ1-1, the V gene TRBV19; D is uncertain. The germline CDR1 and CDR2 sequences are LNHDA and SQIVND (reference sequence). The V gene lost 5 bases and the J gene lost 2 bases, with 15 bases spanning the gap. This CDR3 comprises 15 residues. CDR3 DNA sequence: TGTGCCAGTAGTGTTCCGGGCCAAATCAACACTGAAGCTTTCTTT. Translating gives CASSVPGQINTEAFF. Drawing the rest from reference TRBV19 and TRBJ1-1, the complete variable domain is DGGITQSPKYLFRKEGQNVTLSCEQNLNHDAMYWYRQDPGQGLRLIYYSQIVNDFQKGDIAEGYSVSREKKESFPLTVTSAQKNPTAFYLCASSVPGQINTEAFFGQGTRLTVV.